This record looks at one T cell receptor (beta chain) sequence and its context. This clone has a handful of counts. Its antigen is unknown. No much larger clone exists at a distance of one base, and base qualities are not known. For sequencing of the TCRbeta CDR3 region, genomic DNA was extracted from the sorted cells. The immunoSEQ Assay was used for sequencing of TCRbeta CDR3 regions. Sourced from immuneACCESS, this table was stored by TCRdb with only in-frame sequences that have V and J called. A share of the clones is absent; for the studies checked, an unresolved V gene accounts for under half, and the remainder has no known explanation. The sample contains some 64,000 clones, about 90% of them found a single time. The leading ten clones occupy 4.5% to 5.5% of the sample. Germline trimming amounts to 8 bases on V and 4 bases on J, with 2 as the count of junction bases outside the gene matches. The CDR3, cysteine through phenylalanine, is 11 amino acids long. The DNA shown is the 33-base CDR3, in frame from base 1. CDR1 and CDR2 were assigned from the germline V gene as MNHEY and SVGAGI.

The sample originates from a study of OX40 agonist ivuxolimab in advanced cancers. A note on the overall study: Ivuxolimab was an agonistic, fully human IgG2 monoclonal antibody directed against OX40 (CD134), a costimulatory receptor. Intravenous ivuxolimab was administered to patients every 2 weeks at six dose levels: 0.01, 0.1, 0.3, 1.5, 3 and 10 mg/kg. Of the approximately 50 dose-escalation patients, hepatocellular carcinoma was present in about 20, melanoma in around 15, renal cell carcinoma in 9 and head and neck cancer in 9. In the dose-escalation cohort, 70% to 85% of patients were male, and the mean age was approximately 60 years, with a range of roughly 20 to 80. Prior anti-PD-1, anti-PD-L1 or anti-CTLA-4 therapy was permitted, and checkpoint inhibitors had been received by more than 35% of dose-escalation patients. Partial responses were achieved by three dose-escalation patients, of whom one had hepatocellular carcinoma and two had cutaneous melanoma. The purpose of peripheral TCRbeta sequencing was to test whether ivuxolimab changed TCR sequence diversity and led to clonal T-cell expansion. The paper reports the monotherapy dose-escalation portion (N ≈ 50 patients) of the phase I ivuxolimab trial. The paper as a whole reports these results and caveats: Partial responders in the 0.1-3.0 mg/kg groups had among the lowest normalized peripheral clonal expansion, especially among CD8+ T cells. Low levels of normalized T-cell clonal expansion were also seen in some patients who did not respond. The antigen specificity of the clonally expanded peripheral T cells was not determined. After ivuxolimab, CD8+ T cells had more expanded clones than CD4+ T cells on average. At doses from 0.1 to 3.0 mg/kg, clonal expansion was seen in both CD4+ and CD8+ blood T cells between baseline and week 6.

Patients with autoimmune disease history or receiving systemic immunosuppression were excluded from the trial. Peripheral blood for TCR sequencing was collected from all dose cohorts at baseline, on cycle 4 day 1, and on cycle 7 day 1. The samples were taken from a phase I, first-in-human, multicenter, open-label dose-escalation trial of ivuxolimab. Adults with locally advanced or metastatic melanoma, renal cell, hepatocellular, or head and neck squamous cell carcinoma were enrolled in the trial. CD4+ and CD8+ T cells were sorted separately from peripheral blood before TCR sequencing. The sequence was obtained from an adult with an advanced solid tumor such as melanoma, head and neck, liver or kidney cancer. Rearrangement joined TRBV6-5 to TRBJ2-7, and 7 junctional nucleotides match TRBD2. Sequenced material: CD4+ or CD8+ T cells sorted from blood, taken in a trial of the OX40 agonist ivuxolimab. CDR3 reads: CASRGGYEQYF. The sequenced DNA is TGTGCCAGCCGCGGGGGTTACGAGCAGTACTTC.